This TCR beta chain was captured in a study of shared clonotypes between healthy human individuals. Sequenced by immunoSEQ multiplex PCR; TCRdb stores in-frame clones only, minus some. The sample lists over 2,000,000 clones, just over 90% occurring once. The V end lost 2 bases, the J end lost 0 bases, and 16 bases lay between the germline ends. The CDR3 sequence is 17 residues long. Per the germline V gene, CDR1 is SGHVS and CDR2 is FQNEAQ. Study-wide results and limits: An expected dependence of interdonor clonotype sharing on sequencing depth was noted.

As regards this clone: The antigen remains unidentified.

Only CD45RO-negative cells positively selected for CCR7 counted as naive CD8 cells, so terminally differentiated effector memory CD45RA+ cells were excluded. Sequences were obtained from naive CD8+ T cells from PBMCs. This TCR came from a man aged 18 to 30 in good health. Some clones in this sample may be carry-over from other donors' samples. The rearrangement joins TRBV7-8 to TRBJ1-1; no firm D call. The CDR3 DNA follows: TGTGCCAGCAGCTTAATCGCCACCGGGAGGGTGAACACTGAAGCTTTCTTT. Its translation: CASSLIATGRVNTEAFF.